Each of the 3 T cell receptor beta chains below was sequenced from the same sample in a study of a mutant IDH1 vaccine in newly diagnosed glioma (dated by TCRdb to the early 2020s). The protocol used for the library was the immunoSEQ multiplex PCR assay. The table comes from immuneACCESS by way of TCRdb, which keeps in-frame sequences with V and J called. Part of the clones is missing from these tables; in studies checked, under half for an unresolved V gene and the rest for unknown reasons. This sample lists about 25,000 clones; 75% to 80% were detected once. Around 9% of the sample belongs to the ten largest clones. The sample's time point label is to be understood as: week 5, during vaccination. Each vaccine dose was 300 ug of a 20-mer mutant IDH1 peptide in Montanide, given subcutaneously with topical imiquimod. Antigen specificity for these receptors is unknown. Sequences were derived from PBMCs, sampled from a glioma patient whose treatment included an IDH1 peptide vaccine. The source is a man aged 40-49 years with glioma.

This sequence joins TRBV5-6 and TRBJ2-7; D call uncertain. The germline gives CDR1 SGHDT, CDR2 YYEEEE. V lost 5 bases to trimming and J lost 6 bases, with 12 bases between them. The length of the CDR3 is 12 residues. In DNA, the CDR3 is TGTGCCAGCAGGAACATGTGGGGCGAGCAGTACGTC. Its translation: CASRNMWGEQYV.

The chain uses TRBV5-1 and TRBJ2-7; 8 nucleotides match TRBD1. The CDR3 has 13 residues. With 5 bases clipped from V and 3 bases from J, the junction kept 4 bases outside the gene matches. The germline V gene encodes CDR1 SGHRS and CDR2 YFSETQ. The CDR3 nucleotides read TGCGCCAGCAGGCCCGACAGGGGCTACGAGCAGTACTTC. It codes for CASRPDRGYEQYF.

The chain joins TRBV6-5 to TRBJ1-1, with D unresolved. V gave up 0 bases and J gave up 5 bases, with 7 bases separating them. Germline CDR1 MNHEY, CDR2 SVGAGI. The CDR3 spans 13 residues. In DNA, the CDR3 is TGTGCCAGCAGTTACTCTTTAGGTACTGAAGCTTTCTTT. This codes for CASSYSLGTEAFF.